This TCR beta chain was captured in a study of shared clonotypes between healthy human individuals. Study results and caveats: Estimated richness was generally greater in naive than memory subsets. Against clonotypes common to all four donors, non-shared ones had lower generation probabilities. With several donors compared, around 5.4% of naive CD4 clonotypes were shared.

The germline V gene encodes CDR1 SGDLS and CDR2 YYNGEE. This CDR3 is built from 14 residues. The V and J ends lost 4 bases and 5 bases respectively, with 15 bases between them. Worth noting for this clone: Its antigen is not known.

TCRdb's copy holds only in-frame clones and misses some; the assay was immunoSEQ multiplex PCR. This sample has approximately 2.1 million clones, with roughly 93% found just once. Sequences were obtained from naive CD4+ T cells from PBMCs. The subset: CD45RA+ positively selected. The J gene is TRBJ2-5, the V gene TRBV9; tentatively, D is TRBD1 or TRBD2 (5 bases each). The source of this sequence is a man aged 18 to 30 in good health. Some clones in this sample may be carry-over from other donors' samples. CDR3 nucleotides: TGTGCCAGCAGCACACCGGGACCCCCGGAGACCCAGTACTTC. Amino acid sequence: CASSTPGPPETQYF.